The next 21 T cell receptor beta chains were all read from a single sample in a study of OX40 agonist ivuxolimab in advanced cancers. Sequencing used immunoSEQ multiplex PCR; TCRdb keeps in-frame clones, though not all of them. The table includes 50,000 to 65,000 clones, around nine tenths detected once. The material was CD4+ or CD8+ T cells sorted from blood, obtained in a trial of the OX40 agonist ivuxolimab. The receptors were gathered from an adult with an advanced solid tumor such as melanoma, head and neck, liver or kidney cancer.

The rearrangement links TRBV11-2 to TRBJ2-1; a weak D match, TRBD2 (6 bases). The V gene's germline CDR1 is SGHAT and CDR2 FQNNGV. V lost 1 base to trimming and J lost 5 bases, with 15 bases between them. The CDR3 totals 16 residues. The CDR3 sequence is CASSLVGGIFNNEQFF. DNA of the CDR3: TGTGCCAGCAGCTTAGTCGGCGGGATCTTTAACAATGAGCAGTTCTTC.

The chain recombines TRBV25-1 with TRBJ2-7, with 8 bases that match TRBD2. Germline V gene lookup returns CDR1 MGHDK and CDR2 SYGVNS. J gave up 4 bases and V 5 bases, and 13 bases lay outside the gene matches. There are 16 residues in the CDR3. The CDR3 DNA sequence: TGTGCCAGCAGTCCACGGGATAGCGGGACTGGGTACGAGCAGTACTTC. Protein product: CASSPRDSGTGYEQYF.

The chain links TRBV29-1 to TRBJ2-7; D ambiguous. CDR3 length: 12 amino acids. Trimming pared 4 bases from V and 0 bases from J, leaving 7 bases between. The germline V gene has CDR1 SQVTM and CDR2 ANQGSEA. The CDR3 bases are TGCAGCGTTGCCGCTAACTCCTACGAGCAGTACTTC. Translation: CSVAANSYEQYF.

The chain combines TRBV28 with TRBJ2-1, with 7 bases fitting TRBD2. Germline-derived CDR1 and CDR2 are MDHEN and SYDVKM. V dropped 3 bases and J dropped 1; count of bases not matched to a gene: 6. The CDR3 is 16 residues long. CDR3: CASSLVLAVSYNEQFF. The CDR3 DNA follows: TGTGCCAGCAGTTTGGTCCTAGCGGTATCCTACAATGAGCAGTTCTTC.

A remark on this clone: The junction departs from the called germline gene at one end, perhaps through a read error. This chain uses TRBV19 with TRBJ2-7; D might be TRBD1 (6 bases). CDR3 length: 15 amino acids. Per germline, CDR1 LNHDA and CDR2 SQIVND (reference sequence). This CDR3 is CASSDGTLNSHEQYF. The CDR3, as DNA: TGTGCCAGTAGTGACGGGACACTTAACTCCCACGAGCAGTACTTC.

The chain links TRBV11-2 to TRBJ2-2, with unresolved D. This CDR3 has 15 residues. V was trimmed by 3 bases and J by 0 bases, leaving 8 bases between them. Germline assignment: CDR1 SGHAT and CDR2 FQNNGV. Written as DNA, the CDR3 is TGTGCCAGCAGCTTTTGGGCGTCGAACACCGGGGAGCTGTTTTTT. Translating gives CASSFWASNTGELFF.

This clone has more than one count but fewer than ten. This chain uses TRBV5-1 with TRBJ2-7; 7 nucleotides line up with TRBD2. CDR1 SGHRS and CDR2 YFSETQ come from the germline V gene. J gave up 4 bases and V 4 bases, and 14 bases lay outside the gene matches. The CDR3 spans 16 residues. CDR3 residues: CASSLQDWGGRYEQYF. The CDR3, as DNA: TGCGCCAGCAGCCTGCAGGATTGGGGAGGGCGATACGAGCAGTACTTC.

The rearrangement links TRBV7-6 to TRBJ2-4; 8 nucleotides match TRBD2. Per the germline V gene, CDR1 is SGHVS and CDR2 is FNYEAQ. The CDR3 consists of 17 residues. V shed 5 bases, J shed 7 bases, and the junction held 16 bases outside the gene matches. As DNA, the CDR3 is TGTGCCAGCAGCCCAACCACCGGGGGGGGAGTTGGGAACATTCAGTACTTC. Residues: CASSPTTGGGVGNIQYF.

This rearrangement joins TRBV6-5 to TRBJ2-7; no clear D gene. Germline values: CDR1 MNHEY, CDR2 SVGAGI. Trimming stripped 0 bases from V and 3 bases from J, with 12 bases between. This CDR3 contains 15 residues. This CDR3 reads CASSYSSRMDYEQYF. CDR3 bases: TGTGCCAGCAGTTACTCTTCCCGGATGGACTACGAGCAGTACTTC.

The chain links TRBV5-8 to TRBJ1-6; 8 bases are shared with TRBD1. Germline CDR1 SGHTS, CDR2 YDEGEE. The J segment lost 10 bases and the V segment lost 3 bases, leaving 15 bases of the junction unmatched. The CDR3 has 17 residues. The CDR3 DNA reads as TGTGCCAGCAGCTGGACGATCGCGACAGGGGTTCCCTCACCCCTCCACTTT. It yields the protein CASSWTIATGVPSPLHF.

CDR3 protein: CASSAPYGYTF. The CDR3 nucleotides are TGTGCCAGCAGCGCCCCCTATGGCTACACCTTC. This chain connects TRBV9 to TRBJ1-2; D is ambiguous. Germline V gene data show CDR1 as SGDLS and CDR2 as YYNGEE. V lost 3 bases and J lost 4, with 4 bases in between. The CDR3 spans 11 residues.

The J gene is TRBJ2-5, the V gene TRBV25-1; D may be TRBD1 (5 bases). V was clipped by 2 bases and J by 0 bases, with 7 bases between them. This CDR3 spans 14 amino acids. The V gene's germline CDR1 is MGHDK and CDR2 SYGVNS. The CDR3 region is CASSELQDQETQYF. The DNA for the CDR3 is TGTGCCAGCAGTGAACTACAGGACCAAGAGACCCAGTACTTC. Combining the CDR3 with reference TRBV25-1 and TRBJ2-5 gives the whole variable domain EADIYQTPRYLVIGTGKKITLECSQTMGHDKMYWYQQDPGMELHLIHYSYGVNSTEKGDLSSESTVSRIRTEHFPLTLESARPSHTSQYLCASSELQDQETQYFGPGTRLLVL.

The chain is built from TRBV6-5 and TRBJ2-5; a weak D match, TRBD2 (5 bases). Germline V CDR1 and CDR2: MNHEY, SVGAGI. This CDR3 is built from 12 residues. Trimming pared 8 bases from V and 5 bases from J, leaving 12 bases between. CDR3 amino acids: CASRGPGETQYF. DNA for the CDR3: TGTGCCAGCCGTGGTCCGGGGGAGACCCAGTACTTC.

Regarding this clone: In this CDR3 the conserved last residue, phenylalanine or tryptophan, is missing, so a read error is likely. The CDR3 DNA follows: TGTGCCAGCAGCCGACCGACTAGCGGGATTAGCACAGATACGCAGTATTTG. Translating it yields CASSRPTSGISTDTQYL. The genes are TRBV7-2 and TRBJ2-3; 11 bases agree with TRBD2. This CDR3 comprises 17 residues. CDR1 is SGHTA, CDR2 FQGNSA, per germline. V gave up 5 bases and J gave up 0 bases; unmatched junction bases: 7.

The chain couples TRBV9 to TRBJ2-6, with 8 bases identical to TRBD1. Germline CDR1 SGDLS, CDR2 YYNGEE. Losses at the gene ends were 4 bases for V and 2 bases for J; bases not matched to a gene: 5. This CDR3 region has 16 residues. CDR3 region: CASSSRQGTGANVLTF. The CDR3 bases are TGTGCCAGCAGCTCTCGACAGGGGACTGGGGCCAACGTCCTGACTTTC.

Note on this clone: The same CDR3 also results from other DNA sequences found in this sample. The CDR3 spells CASSPGTSGYEQYF. For the CDR3, the DNA is TGCGCCAGCAGCCCCGGGACTAGCGGCTACGAGCAGTACTTC. V usage is TRBV4-1 and J usage is TRBJ2-7, with TRBD2 matching 11 bases. The length of the CDR3 is 14 residues. The J segment lost 3 bases and the V segment lost 4 bases, leaving 2 bases of the junction unmatched. Germline V lookup: CDR1 MGHRA, CDR2 YSYEKL.

The chain combines TRBV11-2 with TRBJ2-1; TRBD2 agrees at 8 bases. V was pared by 5 bases and J by 3 bases, with 9 bases of the junction left unmatched. Per the germline V gene, CDR1 is SGHAT and CDR2 is FQNNGV. This CDR3 is built from 16 residues. DNA of the CDR3: TGTGCCAGCAGCATTAGCGGGACCGACGGCTACAATGAGCAGTTCTTC. Translating it yields CASSISGTDGYNEQFF.

The rearrangement links TRBV11-2 to TRBJ1-1; D may be TRBD1 (6 bases). The CDR3 is made up of 14 amino acids. V lost 4 bases to trimming and J lost 1 base, with 10 bases between them. The V gene's germline CDR1 is SGHAT and CDR2 FQNNGV. Here the CDR3 reads CASSSYRANTEAFF. CDR3 bases: TGTGCCAGCAGCTCGTACAGGGCGAACACTGAAGCTTTCTTT.

The chain recombines TRBV28 with TRBJ2-1; 8 bases align to TRBD2. This CDR3 comprises 15 residues. In germline, CDR1 is MDHEN, CDR2 SYDVKM. J gave up 4 bases and V 8 bases, and 10 bases lay outside the gene matches. CDR3 residues: CASCLGLAGYNEQFF. The CDR3 bases are TGTGCCAGCTGCCTGGGGCTAGCGGGTTACAATGAGCAGTTCTTC. Variable domain in full (rest from reference TRBV28 and TRBJ2-1): DVKVTQSSRYLVKRTGEKVFLECVQDMDHENMFWYRQDPGLGLRLIYFSYDVKMKEKGDIPEGYSVSREKKERFSLILESASTNQTSMYLCASCLGLAGYNEQFFGPGTRLTVL.

Details on this clone: At one end, the junction sequence differs from germline, possibly due to a read error. V is TRBV28 and J is TRBJ2-1, with 8 bases lining up with TRBD1. Germline CDR1 and CDR2: MDHEN and SYDVKM. The CDR3 sequence is 19 residues long. Here the CDR3 DNA reads TGTGCCAGTAGTTCCCCACAGGTCCGACAGGGGAGCTCCTACAATGAGCAGTTCTTC. Translated, it gives CASSSPQVRQGSSYNEQFF.

This rearrangement joins TRBV27 to TRBJ1-2, with TRBD1 as a possible D gene (5 bases). Trimming removed 5 bases at V and 0 bases at J, with 16 bases between. CDR3 length equals 16 residues. The V gene's germline CDR1 is MNHEY and CDR2 SMNVEV (reference sequence). In DNA, the CDR3 is TGTGCCAGCAGTCCCCGATGGGGCACCGCTAACTATGGCTACACCTTC. It yields the protein CASSPRWGTANYGYTF.